The next 10 T cell receptor beta chains were all read from a single sample in a study of T cells in tuberculosis. TCRdb's copy holds only in-frame clones and misses some; the assay was immunoSEQ multiplex PCR. Of about 33,000 clones in the sample, roughly nine tenths were seen once. Time point reported: new active TB diagnosis, blood taken before or within 7 days of starting treatment. Sequencing was performed on PBMCs, taken at tuberculosis diagnosis. All receptors come from an adult with tuberculosis.

The gene calls are TRBV29-1 and TRBJ2-5, with D possibly TRBD2 on 5 matching bases. The CDR3 is made up of 13 amino acids. Per germline, CDR1 SQVTM and CDR2 ANQGSEA. Deletions cut 7 bases from V and 3 bases from J, with 15 bases between. The CDR3: CSAGWGWEETQYF. CDR3 in DNA: TGCAGCGCGGGGTGGGGTTGGGAAGAGACCCAGTACTTC.

This chain uses TRBV11-1 with TRBJ1-2; tentatively, D is TRBD1 (5 bases). The CDR3 runs to 13 residues. The V and J ends lost 5 bases and 0 bases respectively, with 7 bases between them. The germline V gene has CDR1 SGHAT and CDR2 FQDESV (reference sequence). The CDR3 sequence: CASSPGANYGYTF. CDR3 nucleotide sequence: TGTGCCAGCAGCCCGGGGGCTAACTATGGCTACACCTTC. Combining the CDR3 with reference TRBV11-1 and TRBJ1-2 gives the whole variable domain EAEVAQSPRYKITEKSQAVAFWCDPISGHATLYWYRQILGQGPELLVQFQDESVVDDSQLPKDRFSAERLKGVDSTLKIQPAELGDSAMYLCASSPGANYGYTFGSGTRLTVV.

This clone has more than one count but fewer than ten. V and J are TRBV5-1 and TRBJ1-1; possibly TRBD1 for D (6 bases). Deletions cut 2 bases from V and 1 base from J, with 12 bases between. Per the germline V gene, CDR1 is SGHRS and CDR2 is YFSETQ. The CDR3 has 15 amino acids. CDR3 nucleotides: TGCGCCAGCAGCTTAGGTCTGGGGGCGAACACTGAAGCTTTCTTT. Encoded protein: CASSLGLGANTEAFF. The variable domain in full, with the rest retrieved from reference TRBV5-1 and TRBJ1-1, is KAGVTQTPRYLIKTRGQQVTLSCSPISGHRSVSWYQQTPGQGLQFLFEYFSETQRNKGNFPGRFSGRQFSNSRSEMNVSTLELGDSALYLCASSLGLGANTEAFFGQGTRLTVV.

The J gene is TRBJ2-7, the V gene TRBV5-1, with D perhaps matching TRBD2 (5 bases). Germline V gene sequence: CDR1 SGHRS, CDR2 YFSETQ. This CDR3 region has 12 residues. Trimming took 4 bases from V and 2 from J, leaving 7 bases between them. CDR3 sequence reads: CASSNGAYEQYF. The CDR3 DNA is TGCGCCAGCAGCAACGGGGCCTACGAGCAGTACTTC.

The chain links TRBV30 to TRBJ2-3, with TRBD2 identical over 7 bases. Germline V gene lookup returns CDR1 GTSNPN and CDR2 SVGIG (reference sequence). CDR3 length: 14 residues. V lost 0 bases, J lost 5 bases, and 5 bases stayed unmatched. The CDR3 nucleotides are TGTGCCTGGAGTGTATGGGGGGGTGGAGATACGCAGTATTTT. Translated: CAWSVWGGGDTQYF. Full variable domain (remainder filled in from reference TRBV30 and TRBJ2-3): SQTIHQWPATLVQPVGSPLSLECTVEGTSNPNLYWYRQAAGRGLQLLFYSVGIGQISSEVPQNLSASRPQDRQFILSSKKLLLSDSGFYLCAWSVWGGGDTQYFGPGTRLTVL.

This clone came up once. J is TRBJ2-3 and V is TRBV19; 9 bases are shared with TRBD2. This CDR3 comprises 14 residues. V lost 3 bases to trimming and J lost 7 bases; unmatched junction nucleotides: 5. The germline gives CDR1 LNHDA, CDR2 SQIVND (reference sequence). The CDR3 DNA is TGTGCCAGTAGTATGGCGGGGGGGCCATATACGCAGTATTTT. It is translated as CASSMAGGPYTQYF. The full variable domain, with the rest looked up from reference TRBV19 and TRBJ2-3, is DGGITQSPKYLFRKEGQNVTLSCEQNLNHDAMYWYRQDPGQGLRLIYYSQIVNDFQKGDIAEGYSVSREKKESFPLTVTSAQKNPTAFYLCASSMAGGPYTQYFGPGTRLTVL.

This CDR3 is CASSIGAGTSGRTSTDTQYF. The CDR3 nucleotides are TGTGCCAGTAGTATTGGGGCTGGGACTAGCGGGAGGACTAGCACAGATACGCAGTATTTT. The V call is TRBV19, the J call TRBJ2-3, with 15 positions matching TRBD2. After removal of 3 bases from V and 0 bases from J, the junction contained 10 bases not matched to a gene. Germline loops: CDR1 LNHDA, CDR2 SQIVND (reference sequence). The CDR3 is 20 residues long.

The gene calls are TRBV4-1 and TRBJ1-6; 8 bases are shared with TRBD1. The V segment lost 1 base and the J segment 7 bases; nucleotides outside the gene matches: 6. The CDR3 consists of 16 residues. The germline V gene encodes CDR1 MGHRA and CDR2 YSYEKL. The CDR3 sequence is CASSQVGRQGNSPLHF. The CDR3 nucleotides are TGCGCCAGCAGCCAAGTCGGCCGACAGGGGAATTCACCCCTCCACTTT.

CDR3 residues: CASRSGQGTYEQYF. CDR3 nucleotides: TGTGCCAGCAGATCCGGACAGGGGACCTACGAGCAGTACTTC. The rearrangement links TRBV5-6 to TRBJ2-7, with 9 positions matching TRBD1. Germline CDR1 reads SGHDT; CDR2 reads YYEEEE. The CDR3 runs to 14 residues. With 5 bases clipped from V and 2 bases from J, the junction kept 5 bases outside the gene matches.

The V and J genes are TRBV10-3 and TRBJ1-2; 9 nucleotides line up with TRBD1. In germline, CDR1 is ENHRY, CDR2 SYGVKD. V trimming: 4 bases; J trimming: 4 bases; junction bases outside the gene matches: 10. The CDR3 has 16 residues. CDR3 in DNA: TGTGCCATCAGTGGACTACGGGACAGGGCCCCCTATGGCTACACCTTC. Encoded protein: CAISGLRDRAPYGYTF.